Presented here are 8 T cell receptor beta chains from one specimen sequenced in a study of control samples from healthy donors and cancer patients. Clones were read by immunoSEQ multiplex PCR, and TCRdb kept only the in-frame ones, dropping some. The data show about 120,000 clones, around 88% seen once. Sequenced material: blood. The receptors were gathered from a man aged 40-50 years in good health.

This clone was recorded only once. The J gene is TRBJ1-6, the V gene TRBV9; possibly TRBD1 for D (6 bases). This CDR3 has 14 residues. Germline CDR1 and CDR2: SGDLS and YYNGEE. Trimming left V 6 bases short and J 7 bases short, with 14 bases between. The CDR3 reads CASISTGLNSPLHF. For the CDR3, the DNA is TGTGCCAGCATCTCGACAGGACTAAATTCACCCCTCCACTTT.

The chain combines TRBV15 with TRBJ1-2, with D tentatively TRBD1 (6 bases). The V and J ends lost 0 bases and 8 bases respectively, with 13 bases between them. The CDR3 loop spans 14 amino acids. Germline-derived CDR1 and CDR2 are LNHNV and YYDKDF (reference sequence). The CDR3 loop reads CATSRDRTGSGYTF. The CDR3 nucleotides read TGTGCCACCAGCAGAGATCGTACAGGGAGCGGCTACACCTTC.

For the CDR3, the DNA is TGTGCCAGCAGTTACGGGACATCGAACACCGGGGAGCTGTTTTTT. Its protein product is CASSYGTSNTGELFF. V usage is TRBV6-6 and J usage is TRBJ2-2; weak D call: TRBD1 (6 bases). The CDR3 loop spans 15 amino acids. The germline V gene encodes CDR1 MNHNY and CDR2 SVGAGI (reference sequence). Trimming stripped 2 bases from V and 0 bases from J, with 7 bases between.

This clone was seen a single time. The chain couples TRBV24-1 to TRBJ2-5, with 12 bases aligning to TRBD1. The CDR3 covers 15 residues. Germline CDR1 KGHDR, CDR2 SFDVKD. V trimming: 4 bases; J trimming: 10 bases; junction bases outside the gene matches: 9. The CDR3 DNA reads TGTGCCACCAGTGACCCTGGGGGGACAGGGGGCTTCCAGTACTTC. Protein sequence: CATSDPGGTGGFQYF.

This sequence joins TRBV4-1 and TRBJ2-7; either TRBD1 or TRBD2 may fit D (5 bases each). The germline V gene has CDR1 MGHRA and CDR2 YSYEKL. V shed 5 bases and J shed 5 bases, with 19 bases lying between them. The CDR3 has 15 amino acids. CDR3 protein: CASSTGILGDHEQYF. The CDR3 DNA is TGCGCCAGCAGCACAGGAATATTGGGGGACCACGAGCAGTACTTC.

The chain uses TRBV7-9 and TRBJ2-5; D is perhaps TRBD1 (6 bases). The V and J ends lost 5 bases and 5 bases respectively, with 18 bases between them. The CDR3 is 15 amino acids. Per the germline V gene, CDR1 is SEHNR and CDR2 is FQNEAQ (reference sequence). Written as DNA, the CDR3 is TGTGCCAGCAGCAGTGACAGGCATTATGGGGAGACCCAGTACTTC. Its translation is CASSSDRHYGETQYF.

The V call is TRBV18, the J call TRBJ2-7, with D unclear. V gave up 2 bases and J gave up 7 bases, with 6 bases separating them. The CDR3 sequence is 11 residues long. CDR1 is KGHSH and CDR2 is LQKENI in the germline V gene. In nucleotides, the CDR3 is TGTGCCAGCTCACCAAAGGAGGAGCAGTACTTC. Amino acids: CASSPKEEQYF.

V gene TRBV4-3 combines with J gene TRBJ1-1; weak D call: TRBD1 (5 bases). Trimming pared 1 base from V and 1 base from J, leaving 16 bases between. This CDR3 region has 17 residues. The germline V gene has CDR1 LGHNA and CDR2 YSLEER. CDR3 DNA sequence: TGCGCCAGCAGCCAAGGGGTAGGGGTTAACTCGAACACTGAAGCTTTCTTT. Residues: CASSQGVGVNSNTEAFF.